The clone carrying this TCR beta chain has just a few counts. The antigen is undetermined. There are 12 residues in the CDR3. Trimming pared 5 bases from V and 7 bases from J, leaving 14 bases between. Germline CDR1 SQVTM, CDR2 ANQGSEA. Cultured CD4+ T cell DNA underwent sequencing with the Oncomine TCR Beta short-read assay. TCRdb passed the PCR reads through MiXCR, listing each CDR3 protein once. The table records about 4,900 distinct CDR3 sequences, around two fifths of them present only once. Treatment: roughly 10-day PBMC culture with coronavirus spike peptide pools or control peptides (ViraFEST assay). The collection of CD4+ T cells from the unexposed donor took place before the COVID-19 pandemic (2011-2018). Negative selection recovered the CD4+ T cells once they had spent about 10 days in culture. Whenever cell numbers allowed, CD4+ T cells from unexposed donors were probed with SARS-CoV-2 S/N and four cold-coronavirus spikes.

The entry originates in a study of vaccination and CD4 T cells after COVID-19. General study results and limits: It was found that, in convalescent patients, 304 of 307 vaccine-specific clones were spike mono-reactive.

Sequencing used CD4+ T cells from blood, cultured in vitro. The rearrangement links TRBV29-1 to TRBJ1-2, with a possible D match to TRBD1 (6 bases). The clonotype originates from a human donor in good health. The CDR3 DNA is TGCAGCGTTATTCGGGGGGCGCTTGGCTACACCTTC. Protein sequence: CSVIRGALGYTF.